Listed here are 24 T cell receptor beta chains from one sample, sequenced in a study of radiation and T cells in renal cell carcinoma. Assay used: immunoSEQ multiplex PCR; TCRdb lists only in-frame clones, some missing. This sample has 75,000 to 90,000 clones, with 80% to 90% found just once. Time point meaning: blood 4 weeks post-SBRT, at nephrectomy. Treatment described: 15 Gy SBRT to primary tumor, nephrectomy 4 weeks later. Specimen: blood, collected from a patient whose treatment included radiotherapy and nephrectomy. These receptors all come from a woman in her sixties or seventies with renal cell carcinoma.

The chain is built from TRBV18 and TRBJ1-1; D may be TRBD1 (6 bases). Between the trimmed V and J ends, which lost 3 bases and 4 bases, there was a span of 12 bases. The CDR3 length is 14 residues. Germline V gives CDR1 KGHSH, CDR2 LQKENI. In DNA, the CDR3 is TGTGCCAGCTCACCGTCAGGGGCGCCCACTGAAGCTTTCTTT. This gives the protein CASSPSGAPTEAFF. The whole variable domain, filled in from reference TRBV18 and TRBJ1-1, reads NAGVMQNPRHLVRRRGQEARLRCSPMKGHSHVYWYRQLPEEGLKFMVYLQKENIIDESGMPKERFSAEFPKEGPSILRIQQVVRGDSAAYFCASSPSGAPTEAFFGQGTRLTVV.

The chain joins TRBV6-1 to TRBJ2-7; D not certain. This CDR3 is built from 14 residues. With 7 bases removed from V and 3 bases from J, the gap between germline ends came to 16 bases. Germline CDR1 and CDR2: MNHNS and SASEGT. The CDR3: CASTRSPIYYEQYF. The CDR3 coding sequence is TGTGCCAGCACTAGGAGCCCGATATACTACGAGCAGTACTTC.

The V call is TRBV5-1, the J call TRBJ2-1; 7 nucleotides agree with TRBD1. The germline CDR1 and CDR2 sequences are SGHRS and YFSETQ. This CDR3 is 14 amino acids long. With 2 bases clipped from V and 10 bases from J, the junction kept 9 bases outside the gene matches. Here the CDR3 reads CASSFDRVIDEQFF. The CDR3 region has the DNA TGCGCCAGCAGCTTCGACAGGGTTATTGACGAGCAGTTCTTC.

As DNA, the CDR3 is TGTGCCAGCAGTCGGCGGGACAGGGCGGACACTGAAGCTTTCTTT. Translated: CASSRRDRADTEAFF. The V call is TRBV6-5, the J call TRBJ1-1, with 9 nucleotides matching TRBD1. The ends lost 5 bases at V and 3 bases at J; junction bases unmatched: 7. CDR3 length: 15 amino acids. Germline V lookup: CDR1 MNHEY, CDR2 SVGAGI.

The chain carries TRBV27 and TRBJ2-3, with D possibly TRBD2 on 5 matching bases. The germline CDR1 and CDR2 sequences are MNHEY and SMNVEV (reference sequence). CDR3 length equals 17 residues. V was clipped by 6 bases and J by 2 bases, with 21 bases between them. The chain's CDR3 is CASRRDSLVVNTDTQYF. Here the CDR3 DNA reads TGTGCCAGCAGGAGGGATTCGTTGGTCGTCAACACAGATACGCAGTATTTT.

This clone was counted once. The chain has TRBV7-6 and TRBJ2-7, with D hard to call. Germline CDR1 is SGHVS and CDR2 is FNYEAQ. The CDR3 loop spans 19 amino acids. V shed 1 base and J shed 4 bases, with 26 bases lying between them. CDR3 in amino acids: CASSLDPYSPQGPHYEQYF. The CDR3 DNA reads TGTGCCAGCAGCTTAGACCCCTACAGCCCCCAAGGTCCCCATTACGAGCAGTACTTC.

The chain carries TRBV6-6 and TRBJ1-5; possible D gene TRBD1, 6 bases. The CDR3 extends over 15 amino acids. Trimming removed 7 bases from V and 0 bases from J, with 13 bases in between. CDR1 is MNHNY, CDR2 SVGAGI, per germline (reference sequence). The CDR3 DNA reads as TGTGCCAGCAATAAAGGACAGTATAGCAATCAGCCCCAGCATTTT. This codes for CASNKGQYSNQPQHF.

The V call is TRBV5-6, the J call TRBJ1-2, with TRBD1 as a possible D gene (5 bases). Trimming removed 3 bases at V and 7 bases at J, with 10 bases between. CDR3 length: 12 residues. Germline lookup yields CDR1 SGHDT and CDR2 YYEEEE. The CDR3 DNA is TGTGCCAGCAGCTGGAGGGACTCTGGCTACACCTTC. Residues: CASSWRDSGYTF.

In DNA, the CDR3 is TGCGCCAGCAGCCAAGGGTCCGGCAGCGGCCAAGAGACCCAGTACTTC. Its protein is CASSQGSGSGQETQYF. The V gene is TRBV4-3, the J gene TRBJ2-5, with D perhaps TRBD2 (5 bases). Germline CDR1 and CDR2: LGHNA and YSLEER. V was clipped by 1 base and J by 1 base, with 13 bases between them. The CDR3 has 16 residues.

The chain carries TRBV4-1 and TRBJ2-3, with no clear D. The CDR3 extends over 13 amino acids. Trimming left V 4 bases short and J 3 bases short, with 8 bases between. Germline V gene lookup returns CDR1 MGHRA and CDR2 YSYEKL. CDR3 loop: CASSPASTDTQYF. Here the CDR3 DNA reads TGCGCCAGCAGCCCGGCCTCGACAGATACGCAGTATTTT.

CDR3 bases: TGTGCCAGCAGTTACAGAGGAGGGCCAGATACGCAGTATTTT. This translates into CASSYRGGPDTQYF. This sequence joins TRBV6-6 and TRBJ2-3; D is possibly TRBD2 (6 bases). Trimming cost V 2 bases and J 4 bases, with 10 bases left between them. This CDR3 has 14 amino acids. The V gene's germline CDR1 is MNHNY and CDR2 SVGAGI (reference sequence).

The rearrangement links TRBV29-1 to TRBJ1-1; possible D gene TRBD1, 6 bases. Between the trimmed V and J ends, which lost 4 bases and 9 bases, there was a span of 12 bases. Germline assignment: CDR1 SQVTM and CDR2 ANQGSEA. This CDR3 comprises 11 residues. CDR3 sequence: CSVGLDSKAFF. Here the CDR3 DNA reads TGCAGCGTTGGATTGGACAGTAAAGCTTTCTTT.

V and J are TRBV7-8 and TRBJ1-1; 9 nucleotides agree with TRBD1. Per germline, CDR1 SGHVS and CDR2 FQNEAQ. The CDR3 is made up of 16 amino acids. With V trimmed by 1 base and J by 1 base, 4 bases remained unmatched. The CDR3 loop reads CASSLVRTGANTEAFF. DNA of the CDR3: TGTGCCAGCAGCTTAGTAAGGACAGGGGCGAACACTGAAGCTTTCTTT.

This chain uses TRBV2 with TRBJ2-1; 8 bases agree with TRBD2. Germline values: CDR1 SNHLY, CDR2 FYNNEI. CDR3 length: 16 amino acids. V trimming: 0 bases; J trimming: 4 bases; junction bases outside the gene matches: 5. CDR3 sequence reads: CASSEARPGGYNEQFF. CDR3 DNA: TGTGCCAGCAGTGAAGCGCGGCCGGGGGGGTACAATGAGCAGTTCTTC.

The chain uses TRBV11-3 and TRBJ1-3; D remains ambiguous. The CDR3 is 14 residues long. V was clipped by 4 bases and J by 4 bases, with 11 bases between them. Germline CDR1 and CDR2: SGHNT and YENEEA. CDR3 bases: TGTGCCAGCAGCTCTCTAGTGTCCGGAAACACCATATATTTT. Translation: CASSSLVSGNTIYF.

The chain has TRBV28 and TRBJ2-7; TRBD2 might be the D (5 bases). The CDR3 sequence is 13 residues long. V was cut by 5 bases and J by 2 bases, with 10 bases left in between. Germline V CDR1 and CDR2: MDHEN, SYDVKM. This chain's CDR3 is CASSPRRAYEQYF. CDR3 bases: TGTGCCAGCAGTCCACGGCGGGCCTACGAGCAGTACTTC. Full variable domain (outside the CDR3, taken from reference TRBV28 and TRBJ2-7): DVKVTQSSRYLVKRTGEKVFLECVQDMDHENMFWYRQDPGLGLRLIYFSYDVKMKEKGDIPEGYSVSREKKERFSLILESASTNQTSMYLCASSPRRAYEQYFGPGTRLTVT.

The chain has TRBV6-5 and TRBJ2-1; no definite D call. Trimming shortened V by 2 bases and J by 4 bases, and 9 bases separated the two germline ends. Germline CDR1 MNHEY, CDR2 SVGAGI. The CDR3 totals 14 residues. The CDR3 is CASSYARLYNEQFF. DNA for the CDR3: TGTGCCAGCAGTTACGCGAGACTGTACAATGAGCAGTTCTTC.

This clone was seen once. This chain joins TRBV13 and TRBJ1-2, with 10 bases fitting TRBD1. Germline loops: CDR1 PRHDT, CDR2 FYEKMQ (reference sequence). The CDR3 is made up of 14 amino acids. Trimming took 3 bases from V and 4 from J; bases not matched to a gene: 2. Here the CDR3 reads CASSLGTGAYGYTF. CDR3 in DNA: TGTGCCAGCAGCTTGGGGACAGGGGCCTATGGCTACACCTTC.

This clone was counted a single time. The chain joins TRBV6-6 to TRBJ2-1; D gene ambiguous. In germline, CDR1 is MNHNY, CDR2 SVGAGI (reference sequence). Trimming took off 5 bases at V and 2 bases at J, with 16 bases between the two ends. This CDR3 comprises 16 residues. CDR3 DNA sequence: TGTGCCAGCAGTATTGACGGCGGTACGACCTACAATGAGCAGTTCTTC. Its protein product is CASSIDGGTTYNEQFF.

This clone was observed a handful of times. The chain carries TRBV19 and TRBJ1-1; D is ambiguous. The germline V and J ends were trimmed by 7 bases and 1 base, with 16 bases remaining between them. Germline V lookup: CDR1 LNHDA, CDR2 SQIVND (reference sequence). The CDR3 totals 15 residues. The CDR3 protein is CASIARSSANTEAFF. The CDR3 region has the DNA TGTGCCAGTATCGCCCGGTCGTCGGCGAACACTGAAGCTTTCTTT.

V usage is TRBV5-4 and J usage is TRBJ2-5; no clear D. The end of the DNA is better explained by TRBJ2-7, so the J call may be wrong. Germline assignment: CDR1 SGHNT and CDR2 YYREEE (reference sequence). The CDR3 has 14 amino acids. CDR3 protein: CASSLEQFSYEQYF. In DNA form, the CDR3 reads TGTGCCAGCAGCCTGGAACAGTTCTCCTACGAGCAGTACTTC.

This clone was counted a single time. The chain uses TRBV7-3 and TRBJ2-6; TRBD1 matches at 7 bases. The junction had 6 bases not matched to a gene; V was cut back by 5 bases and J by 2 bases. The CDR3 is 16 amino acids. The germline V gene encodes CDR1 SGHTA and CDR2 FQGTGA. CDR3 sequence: CASSAITGAGANVLTF. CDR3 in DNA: TGTGCCAGCAGCGCTATCACAGGGGCTGGGGCCAACGTCCTGACTTTC.

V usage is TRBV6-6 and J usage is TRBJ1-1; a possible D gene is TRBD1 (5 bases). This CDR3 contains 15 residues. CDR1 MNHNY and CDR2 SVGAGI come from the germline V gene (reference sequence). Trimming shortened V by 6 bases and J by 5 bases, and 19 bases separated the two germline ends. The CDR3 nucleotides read TGTGCCAGCAGGCGCCGGGACGGGGGAGAAACTGAAGCTTTCTTT. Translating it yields CASRRRDGGETEAFF.

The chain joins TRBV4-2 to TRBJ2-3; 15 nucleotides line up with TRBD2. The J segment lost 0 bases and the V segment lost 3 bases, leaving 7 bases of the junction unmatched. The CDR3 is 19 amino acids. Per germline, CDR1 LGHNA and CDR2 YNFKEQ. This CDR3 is CASSQGVGLAGGSTDTQYF. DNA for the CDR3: TGTGCCAGCAGCCAGGGCGTGGGACTAGCGGGGGGAAGCACAGATACGCAGTATTTT.